This passage covers 19 T cell receptor beta chains from one sample sequenced in a study of blood T cell repertoires in COVID-19 (dated by TCRdb to about 2020). The receptor library was made with the immunoSEQ multiplex PCR assay. Sourced from immuneACCESS, this table was stored by TCRdb with only in-frame sequences that have V and J called. A share of the clones is absent; for the studies checked, an unresolved V gene accounts for under half, and the remainder has no known explanation. The sample records fewer than 180,000 clones, about 80% of which are singletons. Of the sample, 2.2% is held by the ten largest clones. The sample taken for sequencing was peripheral blood. The receptors come from a man in his sixties or seventies with acute or convalescent COVID-19.

J is TRBJ2-5 and V is TRBV28, with a possible D match to TRBD2 (6 bases). Germline V gives CDR1 MDHEN, CDR2 SYDVKM. This CDR3 contains 18 residues. The V gene lost 3 bases and the J gene lost 3 bases, with 23 bases spanning the gap. Here the CDR3 reads CASSFGAEVRLEKETQYF. For the CDR3, the DNA is TGTGCCAGCAGTTTTGGGGCAGAGGTCAGACTAGAAAAAGAGACCCAGTACTTC. Full variable domain (outside the CDR3, taken from reference TRBV28 and TRBJ2-5): DVKVTQSSRYLVKRTGEKVFLECVQDMDHENMFWYRQDPGLGLRLIYFSYDVKMKEKGDIPEGYSVSREKKERFSLILESASTNQTSMYLCASSFGAEVRLEKETQYFGPGTRLLVL.

V is TRBV7-9 and J is TRBJ1-1; TRBD1 is a possible D gene (6 bases). This CDR3 has 17 residues. Trimming removed 5 bases from V and 0 bases from J, with 19 bases in between. From germline, CDR1 is SEHNR and CDR2 FQNEAQ (reference sequence). This CDR3 reads CASSPGEGGGMNTEAFF. CDR3 in DNA: TGTGCCAGCAGCCCTGGGGAGGGAGGGGGAATGAACACTGAAGCTTTCTTT.

The gene calls are TRBV11-2 and TRBJ2-1, with a tentative D call TRBD1 (6 bases). The CDR3 has 15 amino acids. Germline V gene data show CDR1 as SGHAT and CDR2 as FQNNGV. Trimming left V 5 bases short and J 3 bases short, with 14 bases between. CDR3 DNA sequence: TGTGCCAGCAGCCCAAGACAGGACCTCTACAATGAGCAGTTCTTC. This translates into CASSPRQDLYNEQFF. Complete variable domain (other parts from reference TRBV11-2 and TRBJ2-1): EAGVAQSPRYKIIEKRQSVAFWCNPISGHATLYWYQQILGQGPKLLIQFQNNGVVDDSQLPKDRFSAERLKGVDSTLKIQPAKLEDSAVYLCASSPRQDLYNEQFFGPGTRLTVL.

V is TRBV9 and J is TRBJ2-1; perhaps TRBD2 as D (5 bases). The germline gives CDR1 SGDLS, CDR2 YYNGEE. With 4 bases removed from V and 9 bases from J, the gap between germline ends came to 8 bases. The CDR3 is made up of 11 amino acids. The CDR3 DNA sequence: TGTGCCAGCAGCTTAGGGAGTGAGCAGTTCTTC. It translates to CASSLGSEQFF.

The chain links TRBV6-6 to TRBJ2-5, with 9 nucleotides matching TRBD2. J was trimmed by 5 bases and V by 5 bases; bases with no gene match: 15. From germline, CDR1 is MNHNY and CDR2 SVGAGI (reference sequence). This CDR3 has 17 residues. The CDR3 loop reads CASSLASLAGGLETQYF. CDR3 sequence (DNA): TGTGCCAGCAGTCTCGCGTCCCTGGCGGGAGGGTTGGAGACCCAGTACTTC.

In DNA form, the CDR3 reads TGCGCCAGCAGCCCGAACACCGGGACTTACGAGCAGTACTTC. Translation gives CASSPNTGTYEQYF. The chain combines TRBV5-1 with TRBJ2-7; weak D call: TRBD2 (6 bases). CDR3 length: 14 amino acids. Germline V gene lookup returns CDR1 SGHRS and CDR2 YFSETQ. Trimming removed 4 bases at V and 4 bases at J, with 15 bases between.

The rearrangement joins TRBV7-3 to TRBJ2-7, with 7 positions matching TRBD2. Germline values: CDR1 SGHTA, CDR2 FQGTGA. The CDR3 runs 14 residues. V lost 4 bases, J lost 2 bases, and 5 bases stayed unmatched. CDR3 nucleotides: TGTGCCAGCAGCTCAGGGACTACCCCCTACGAGCAGTACTTC. This codes for CASSSGTTPYEQYF.

This rearrangement joins TRBV25-1 to TRBJ2-2; 8 nucleotides align to TRBD2. Per the germline V gene, CDR1 is MGHDK and CDR2 is SYGVNS. Trimming cost V 2 bases and J 5 bases; bases outside gene matches: 10. The CDR3 totals 17 residues. Here the CDR3 reads CASSEPRGGAQTGELFF. CDR3 DNA sequence: TGTGCCAGCAGTGAACCCCGGGGGGGGGCGCAGACCGGGGAGCTGTTTTTT.

The rearrangement uses TRBV29-1 and TRBJ2-2; 11 bases are a match to TRBD1. Trimming cost V 6 bases and J 2 bases; bases outside gene matches: 2. The CDR3 covers 14 residues. Germline-derived CDR1 and CDR2 are SQVTM and ANQGSEA. The CDR3 reads CSVGQGGNTGELFF. CDR3 DNA sequence: TGCAGCGTGGGACAGGGGGGTAACACCGGGGAGCTGTTTTTT.

A few counts support this clone. The chain carries TRBV10-3 and TRBJ2-3; D possibly corresponds to TRBD2 (6 bases). There are 17 residues in the CDR3. Deletions cut 6 bases from V and 2 bases from J, with 21 bases between. CDR1 is ENHRY, CDR2 SYGVKD, per germline. The CDR3 coding sequence is TGTGCCATCAGGGGGTTTGGTGGTAGCGGATACACAGATACGCAGTATTTT. Protein product: CAIRGFGGSGYTDTQYF.

The J gene is TRBJ1-1, the V gene TRBV5-1; perhaps TRBD1 as D (5 bases). Germline V gives CDR1 SGHRS, CDR2 YFSETQ. The CDR3 is 14 residues long. V was trimmed by 4 bases and J by 3 bases, leaving 13 bases between them. The CDR3 reads CASSPTDGYTEAFF. The CDR3 coding sequence is TGCGCCAGCAGCCCGACAGATGGGTACACTGAAGCTTTCTTT.

This chain uses TRBV10-2 with TRBJ1-5; TRBD1 agrees at 7 bases. Germline CDR1 and CDR2: WSHSY and SAAADI. The CDR3 runs 14 residues. V lost 8 bases to trimming and J lost 6 bases; unmatched junction nucleotides: 10. CDR3 loop: CASGGDRAAQPQHF. In DNA, the CDR3 is TGCGCCAGCGGTGGAGACAGGGCGGCTCAGCCCCAGCATTTT.

This clone was detected a few times. V gene TRBV28 combines with J gene TRBJ1-4; D may be TRBD1 (6 bases). The CDR3 runs to 15 residues. Germline loops: CDR1 MDHEN, CDR2 SYDVKM. V dropped 6 bases and J dropped 3 bases, with 14 bases sitting between them. The CDR3 loop is CASSGGARANEKLFF. The CDR3 DNA sequence: TGTGCCAGCAGCGGGGGGGCGCGGGCTAATGAAAAACTGTTTTTT. Full variable domain (remainder filled in from reference TRBV28 and TRBJ1-4): DVKVTQSSRYLVKRTGEKVFLECVQDMDHENMFWYRQDPGLGLRLIYFSYDVKMKEKGDIPEGYSVSREKKERFSLILESASTNQTSMYLCASSGGARANEKLFFGSGTQLSVL.

V gene TRBV6-2 or TRBV6-3 combines with J gene TRBJ1-1; 7 nucleotides align to TRBD1. The CDR3 is 14 residues long. The trim removed 4 bases at V and 5 bases at J, leaving 7 bases unmatched. Germline values: CDR1 MNHEY, CDR2 SVGEGT. The DNA for the CDR3 is TGTGCCAGCAGTTCGGAGGGGGCGCATACTGAAGCTTTCTTT. It is translated as CASSSEGAHTEAFF.

This rearrangement joins TRBV7-2 to TRBJ1-5; 7 bases are shared with TRBD1. Germline lookup yields CDR1 SGHTA and CDR2 FQGNSA. This CDR3 spans 15 amino acids. Unmatched junction bases numbered 13, after V lost 5 bases and J lost 9 bases. The CDR3 sequence: CASSLGGQSGWPQHF. The CDR3 DNA reads TGTGCCAGCAGCCTGGGGGGACAGTCAGGTTGGCCCCAGCATTTT.

This clone has more than one count but fewer than ten. The chain recombines TRBV28 with TRBJ1-2, with 7 bases that match TRBD1. Germline V lookup: CDR1 MDHEN, CDR2 SYDVKM. The CDR3 extends over 17 amino acids. Trimming took 5 bases from V and 3 from J; bases not matched to a gene: 15. DNA of the CDR3: TGTGCCAGCAGTCCCCTGTTGGGTAGGGGGCGTCACTATGGCTACACCTTC. Its protein product is CASSPLLGRGRHYGYTF.

This sequence joins TRBV5-1 and TRBJ2-5; 8 positions match TRBD1. V shed 4 bases and J 5 bases; nucleotides not matched to a gene: 10. The length of the CDR3 is 15 residues. Per the germline V gene, CDR1 is SGHRS and CDR2 is YFSETQ. CDR3 in DNA: TGCGCCAGCAGCGTCCAAGGACAGGGCAGGGAGACCCAGTACTTC. Its protein product is CASSVQGQGRETQYF.

J is TRBJ2-7 and V is TRBV9; the D is unclear. The length of the CDR3 is 13 residues. The V end lost 2 bases, the J end lost 3 bases, and 9 bases lay between the germline ends. The germline CDR1 and CDR2 sequences are SGDLS and YYNGEE. CDR3 region: CASSVGRDYEQYF. CDR3 nucleotide sequence: TGTGCCAGCAGCGTGGGCAGAGACTACGAGCAGTACTTC.

This chain links TRBV28 with TRBJ1-6, with D uncertain. This CDR3 is built from 15 residues. Looked up from germline, CDR1 is MDHEN and CDR2 is SYDVKM. V lost 2 bases to trimming and J lost 4 bases, with 9 bases between them. The CDR3 sequence is CASSLPQTYNSPLHF. The CDR3 DNA is TGTGCCAGCAGTTTACCGCAGACTTATAATTCACCCCTCCACTTT. The whole variable domain, filled in from reference TRBV28 and TRBJ1-6, reads DVKVTQSSRYLVKRTGEKVFLECVQDMDHENMFWYRQDPGLGLRLIYFSYDVKMKEKGDIPEGYSVSREKKERFSLILESASTNQTSMYLCASSLPQTYNSPLHFGNGTRLTVT.